Below, 19 T cell receptor beta chains from the same sample are listed, as sequenced in a study of human T cells and chemical hapten exposure. The time point: pre-sensitization, week 0. The sample's treatment: therapeutic diphenylcyclopropenone sensitization with weekly scalp DPC. TCRdb independently ran MiXCR on the RACE reads; one entry per CDR3 protein. In the table there are 35,000 to 40,000 distinct CDR3 sequences, 8% to 11% of which are singletons. This specimen was whole blood, taken in connection with sensitization to the hapten diphenylcyclopropenone (DPC). These receptors came from a man aged 25-40 years with alopecia areata. Some clones in this sample may be carry-over from other donors' samples.

The chain has TRBV11-2 and TRBJ2-4; D ambiguous. Germline V gene lookup returns CDR1 SGHAT and CDR2 FQNNGV. V was clipped by 4 bases and J by 0 bases, with 13 bases between them. This CDR3 is 16 amino acids long. The CDR3 protein is CASSSPTVLAKNIQYF. The CDR3 DNA reads TGTGCCAGCAGCTCCCCAACCGTACTAGCCAAAAACATTCAGTACTTC.

This clonotype came up many times. The chain couples TRBV11-2 to TRBJ2-5; 12 bases match TRBD2. The CDR3 is 16 residues long. V was clipped by 5 bases and J by 2 bases; unmatched bases: 6. CDR1 and CDR2 (germline): SGHAT, FQNNGV. CDR3 amino acids: CASSLGLAGGQETQYF. The CDR3 DNA sequence: TGTGCCAGCAGCCTGGGTCTAGCGGGGGGGCAAGAGACCCAGTACTTC.

V usage is TRBV7-6 and J usage is TRBJ1-3; the match to TRBD1 covers 10 bases. Unmatched junction bases numbered 10, after V lost 3 bases and J lost 2 bases. CDR3 length: 18 residues. Germline V gene sequence: CDR1 SGHVS, CDR2 FNYEAQ. This CDR3 reads CASSFRGTGAPPGNTIYF. The CDR3 DNA reads as TGTGCCAGCAGCTTTCGGGGGACAGGGGCTCCTCCTGGAAACACCATATATTTT.

This clonotype was recorded many times. The V and J genes are TRBV19 and TRBJ2-6, with 14 bases matching TRBD2. This CDR3 comprises 18 residues. Germline CDR1 and CDR2: LNHDA and SQIVND (reference sequence). With 7 bases clipped from V and 4 bases from J, the junction kept 9 bases outside the gene matches. DNA of the CDR3: TGTGCCAGTACCCTGACTAGCGGGAGGGTCTCCGGGGCCAACGTCCTGACTTTC. Residues: CASTLTSGRVSGANVLTF.

This clonotype was seen many times. This chain links TRBV6-2 or TRBV6-3 with TRBJ2-1; TRBD2 is a possible D gene (5 bases). The germline V gene encodes CDR1 MNHEY and CDR2 SVGEGT. This CDR3 spans 13 amino acids. Trimming stripped 3 bases from V and 6 bases from J, with 9 bases between. The CDR3: CASSYRRINEQFF. The CDR3 nucleotides read TGTGCCAGCAGTTATCGGAGGATCAATGAGCAGTTCTTC.

This clonotype showed up just a few times. The V gene is TRBV18, the J gene TRBJ2-5; 8 bases are a match to TRBD2. The CDR3 sequence is 14 residues long. Germline V lookup: CDR1 KGHSH, CDR2 LQKENI. V lost 3 bases, J lost 5 bases, and 5 bases stayed unmatched. The CDR3 region has the DNA TGTGCCAGCTCACCCGCTGCGGGGGGCGAGACCCAGTACTTC. It yields the protein CASSPAAGGETQYF.

This clonotype was seen more than once but under ten times. The chain combines TRBV12-3 or TRBV12-4 with TRBJ1-1, with D maybe TRBD1 (6 bases). The CDR3 spans 13 residues. Deletions cut 6 bases from V and 10 bases from J, with 18 bases between. CDR3: CASSPGGGRGAFF. CDR3 DNA sequence: TGTGCCAGCAGCCCCGGGGGGGGCCGGGGAGCTTTCTTT.

This clonotype occurred many times. J is TRBJ2-7 and V is TRBV15; D call uncertain. The germline CDR1 and CDR2 sequences are LNHNV and YYDKDF (reference sequence). The CDR3 runs 13 residues. Trimming took off 1 base at V and 3 bases at J, with 7 bases between the two ends. CDR3 coding DNA: TGTGCCACCAGCAGAGGACACAACTACGAGCAGTACGTC. Protein product: CATSRGHNYEQYV.

This clonotype has a handful of counts. The chain joins TRBV7-9 to TRBJ2-7, with D unresolved. Trimming shortened V by 5 bases and J by 5 bases, and 16 bases separated the two germline ends. This CDR3 has 14 residues. The germline V gene has CDR1 SEHNR and CDR2 FQNEAQ (reference sequence). The CDR3 region has the DNA TGTGCCAGCAGCCATGGGTACGATATCCACGAGCAGTACTTC. Translation: CASSHGYDIHEQYF.

This clonotype appeared many times. The chain is built from TRBV19 and TRBJ2-7, with D possibly TRBD1 on 6 matching bases. Germline values: CDR1 LNHDA, CDR2 SQIVND (reference sequence). The CDR3 covers 13 residues. V was pared by 8 bases and J by 0 bases, with 11 bases between. In nucleotides, the CDR3 is TGTGCCAGTTCCCGGACAGTCTCCTACGAGCAGTACTTC. Protein sequence: CASSRTVSYEQYF.

V usage is TRBV28 and J usage is TRBJ2-5; a possible D gene is TRBD2 (6 bases). Trimming took 5 bases from V and 2 from J, leaving 9 bases between them. The CDR3 covers 13 residues. Per the germline V gene, CDR1 is MDHEN and CDR2 is SYDVKM. For the CDR3, the DNA is TGTGCCAGCAGTGCCGGGACTCAAGAGACCCAGTACTTC. This encodes CASSAGTQETQYF.

V and J are TRBV7-2 and TRBJ1-5, with a weak D call TRBD1 (6 bases). The CDR3 has 15 amino acids. Trimming stripped 2 bases from V and 0 bases from J, with 8 bases between. The germline V gene has CDR1 SGHTA and CDR2 FQGNSA. The CDR3, as DNA: TGTGCCAGCAGCTTAAACAGGGATAGCAATCAGCCCCAGCATTTT. The encoded protein is CASSLNRDSNQPQHF.

This clonotype appeared many times. V usage is TRBV4-3 and J usage is TRBJ2-3; 8 nucleotides agree with TRBD1. V trimming: 1 base; J trimming: 4 bases; junction bases outside the gene matches: 7. Germline assignment: CDR1 LGHNA and CDR2 YSLEER. The CDR3 length is 16 residues. CDR3 sequence: CASSQGQGTVADTQYF. The CDR3, as DNA: TGCGCCAGCAGCCAAGGACAGGGGACGGTAGCAGATACGCAGTATTTT.

This clonotype has a handful of counts. The chain recombines TRBV20-1 with TRBJ2-5; TRBD2 aligns across 8 bases. The CDR3 extends over 14 amino acids. Trimming took 6 bases from V and 3 from J; bases not matched to a gene: 9. Germline CDR1 is DFQATT and CDR2 is SNEGSKA (reference sequence). CDR3 nucleotide sequence: TGCAGTGCCCCCCGGGGGGGGGGCGAAGAGACCCAGTACTTC. It is translated as CSAPRGGGEETQYF.

The rearrangement uses TRBV12-3 or TRBV12-4 and TRBJ2-1, with a possible D match to TRBD2 (6 bases). Trimming pared 4 bases from V and 5 bases from J, leaving 15 bases between. The CDR3 is made up of 15 amino acids. CDR3 loop: CASSSHFGGNNEQFF. DNA for the CDR3: TGTGCCAGCAGTTCGCATTTTGGGGGGAACAATGAGCAGTTCTTC.

J is TRBJ1-2 and V is TRBV2; no clear D gene. This CDR3 comprises 13 residues. The V end was cut by 1 base, the J end by 2 bases, with 5 bases between. Germline lookup yields CDR1 SNHLY and CDR2 FYNNEI. Here the CDR3 DNA reads TGTGCCAGCAGTGAAGACCGAAACTATGGCTACACCTTC. Translated: CASSEDRNYGYTF.

The gene calls are TRBV4-1 and TRBJ2-3, with TRBD2 matching 9 bases. Per germline, CDR1 MGHRA and CDR2 YSYEKL. The CDR3 extends over 19 amino acids. Trimming took 4 bases from V and 0 from J; bases not matched to a gene: 14. CDR3 DNA: TGCGCCAGCAGCCGGAACTTAGGGCCTAGCGGGGCTAGCACAGATACGCAGTATTTT. Encoded protein: CASSRNLGPSGASTDTQYF.

The V and J genes are TRBV2 and TRBJ2-1; the D gene could be TRBD1 or TRBD2 (5 bases each). There are 15 residues in the CDR3. Trimming removed 11 bases from V and 4 bases from J, with 21 bases in between. Germline V lookup: CDR1 SNHLY, CDR2 FYNNEI. The CDR3 region is CAEEGIPLGYNEQFF. The CDR3 bases are TGTGCCGAAGAGGGGATCCCCCTGGGGTACAATGAGCAGTTCTTC.

This chain links TRBV7-2 with TRBJ2-1; 12 bases agree with TRBD2. The CDR3 spans 16 residues. J gave up 7 bases and V 5 bases, and 9 bases lay outside the gene matches. Per the germline V gene, CDR1 is SGHTA and CDR2 is FQGNSA. The CDR3 bases are TGTGCCAGCAGCCCACCGGGCCTAGCGGGAGGGAATGAGCAGTTCTTC. This encodes CASSPPGLAGGNEQFF.